These 10 T cell receptor beta chains were all obtained from the same sample, sequenced in a study of T cell repertoires in cytomegalovirus infection (dated by TCRdb to between 2019 and 2020). Their recognized antigens are unknown. Taken with the paper, the label for treatment or condition translates to: in vitro stimulation with specific CMV peptide epitopes to enrich CMV-specific T cells. Reads for this sample came from an Illumina HiSeq 1500. TCRdb applied fastp at Q25 and MiXCR to the public reads, then kept only in-frame beta chains. Every distinct CDR3 protein forms one entry, paired with its most common genes and DNA. This sample gives about 920,000 distinct CDR3 sequences in total; 30% to 40% of them show up just once. 13% of the sample lies in the top ten. The sample was cultured CD8+ T cells from PBMCs, taken from culture after CMV antigen stimulation. The receptor set was obtained from a human donor in good health (CMV status not recorded). Some clones in this sample may be carry-over from other donors' samples.

The chain joins TRBV6-5 to TRBJ2-7; D perhaps matches TRBD1 (6 bases). This CDR3 spans 10 amino acids. Trimming removed 9 bases from V and 11 bases from J, with 14 bases in between. From germline, CDR1 is MNHEY and CDR2 SVGAGI. The CDR3 DNA follows: TGTGCCAGGGGGGCCGGGGAAGAGTACGTC. Translating gives CARGAGEEYV.

Ten or more counts support this clonotype. The chain recombines TRBV7-2 with TRBJ2-1, with TRBD1 matching over 7 bases. This CDR3 is built from 15 residues. V was clipped by 9 bases and J by 6 bases; unmatched bases: 14. Germline lookup yields CDR1 SGHTA and CDR2 FQGNSA. This chain's CDR3 is CASTNIRDRSNEQFF. CDR3 coding DNA: TGTGCCAGTACTAACATACGGGACAGAAGCAATGAGCAGTTCTTC.

CDR3 sequence (DNA): TGCAGCGTGGACGGCAGAGAGACCCAGTACTTC. Protein product: CSVDGRETQYF. The chain combines TRBV29-1 with TRBJ2-5, with D unresolved. Germline values: CDR1 SQVTM, CDR2 ANQGSEA. Trimming removed 6 bases at V and 4 bases at J, with 9 bases between. This CDR3 spans 11 amino acids.

Worth noting for this clonotype: An end of the junction does not agree with germline; a read error may underlie this. This sequence joins TRBV5-8 and TRBJ2-1, with D possibly called TRBD1 or TRBD2 (5 bases each). The CDR3 runs to 15 residues. Germline V gene data show CDR1 as SGHTS and CDR2 as YDEGEE. CDR3 amino acids: CASSLWGTWLNELFF. The CDR3 DNA sequence: TGTGCCAGCAGCTTGTGGGGGACGTGGCTTAATGAGCTGTTCTTC.

There are many counts of this clonotype. The chain couples TRBV6-6 to TRBJ1-6; TRBD1 aligns across 8 bases. The CDR3 is made up of 15 amino acids. The germline V gene encodes CDR1 MNHNY and CDR2 SVGAGI (reference sequence). After removal of 9 bases from V and 10 bases from J, the junction contained 14 bases not matched to a gene. Written as DNA, the CDR3 is TGTGCCAGTTACGGGATACAGGGGGAGTTCTCACCCCTCCACTTT. As protein: CASYGIQGEFSPLHF.

This clonotype was recorded at least ten times. The chain has TRBV7-9 and TRBJ2-3; D possibly matches TRBD1 or TRBD2 (5 bases each). Germline V CDR1 and CDR2: SEHNR, FQNEAQ (reference sequence). The V end was cut by 7 bases, the J end by 2 bases, with 19 bases between. This CDR3 comprises 16 residues. CDR3 bases: TGTGCCAGCACCCTCAAAGGGACGGAAGACACAGATACGCAGTATTTT. As protein: CASTLKGTEDTDTQYF.

The chain employs TRBV6-1 and TRBJ2-7; tentative D call: TRBD1 (5 bases). Germline V gives CDR1 MNHNS, CDR2 SASEGT. Trimming removed 5 bases from V and 0 bases from J, with 11 bases in between. This CDR3 region has 14 residues. The CDR3 loop is CASSIDSLSYEQYF. The CDR3 region has the DNA TGTGCCAGCAGTATCGACAGCCTCTCCTACGAGCAGTACTTC.

In its sample, this clonotype was seen a few times. The chain uses TRBV7-3 and TRBJ2-1; the match to TRBD1 covers 11 bases. The germline V gene has CDR1 SGHTA and CDR2 FQGTGA. With 5 bases clipped from V and 9 bases from J, the junction kept 12 bases outside the gene matches. The CDR3 loop spans 16 amino acids. The chain's CDR3 is CASSPAGRTGGREQFF. CDR3 nucleotides: TGTGCCAGCAGCCCAGCTGGTCGGACAGGGGGCCGTGAGCAGTTCTTC.

This clonotype was observed a few times. This chain uses TRBV6-4 with TRBJ2-1; 7 bases are shared with TRBD2. Germline loops: CDR1 MRHNA, CDR2 SNTAGT. The CDR3 extends over 15 amino acids. After removal of 1 base from V and 7 bases from J, the junction contained 7 bases not matched to a gene. The chain's CDR3 is CASSDWSGIGNEQFF. CDR3 DNA sequence: TGTGCCAGCAGTGACTGGAGCGGGATAGGGAATGAGCAGTTCTTC.

This clonotype was observed a few times. The genes are TRBV7-9 and TRBJ1-1; D not resolved. With 1 base removed from V and 7 bases from J, the gap between germline ends came to 10 bases. The CDR3 spans 13 residues. Germline V gene sequence: CDR1 SEHNR, CDR2 FQNEAQ (reference sequence). CDR3 protein: CASSLVENREAFF. The CDR3 DNA sequence: TGTGCCAGCAGCTTAGTTGAAAACCGTGAAGCTTTCTTT.